The entry below describes one TCR beta chain. In germline, CDR1 is KGHSH, CDR2 LQKENI. The CDR3 contains 14 residues. V was pared by 8 bases and J by 2 bases, with 6 bases of the junction left unmatched. Sequencing used immunoSEQ multiplex PCR; TCRdb keeps in-frame clones, though not all of them. Among about 680,000 clones listed, 70% to 90% were seen once. This sample was included in a study of Ad26.COV2.S vaccination and SARS-CoV-2 variants. Looking at the study overall: Ad26.COV2.S, an intramuscular injection, was given once or twice 56 days apart.

As for treatment: some 20 received Ad26.COV2.S at low or high dose, single or two shots; roughly five received placebo; per-sample allocation not given. The investigators took samples on day 63 after the first vaccine or placebo injection. Vaccine was an Ad26 vector expressing Wuhan-strain SARS-CoV-2 spike. Material: peripheral blood, obtained in a trial of Ad26.COV2.S vaccine versus placebo. The receptor was derived from a person aged 18-65 years who received the Ad26.COV2.S COVID-19 vaccine or a placebo. The V call is TRBV18, the J call TRBJ2-7; 10 bases are shared with TRBD2. DNA for the CDR3: TGTGCCAGCCATACTAGCGGGAAGACCTACGAGCAGTACTTC. This translates into CASHTSGKTYEQYF.